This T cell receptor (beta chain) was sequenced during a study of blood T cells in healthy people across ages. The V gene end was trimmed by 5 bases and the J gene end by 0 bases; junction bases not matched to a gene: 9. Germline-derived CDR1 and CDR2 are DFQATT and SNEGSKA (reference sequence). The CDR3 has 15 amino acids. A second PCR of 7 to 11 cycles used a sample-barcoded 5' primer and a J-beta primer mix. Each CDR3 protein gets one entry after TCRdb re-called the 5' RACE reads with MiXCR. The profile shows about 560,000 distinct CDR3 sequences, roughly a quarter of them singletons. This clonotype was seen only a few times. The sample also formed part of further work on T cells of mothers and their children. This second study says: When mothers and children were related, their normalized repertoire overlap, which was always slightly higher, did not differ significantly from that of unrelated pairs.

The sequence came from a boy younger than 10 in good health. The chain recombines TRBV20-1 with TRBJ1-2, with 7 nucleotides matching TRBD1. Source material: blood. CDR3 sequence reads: CSALQTGWTNYGYTF. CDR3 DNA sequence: TGCAGTGCTCTTCAGACAGGGTGGACTAACTATGGCTACACCTTC.